This is a list of T cell receptor beta chains from one sample in a study of blood T cell repertoires in COVID-19. Repertoires were generated with immunoSEQ multiplex PCR, while TCRdb's copy carries only in-frame clones and drops some. The sample consists of roughly 230,000 clones, roughly 80% of them appearing once. Sequences were obtained from peripheral blood. These TCRs come from a man aged 50 to 60 with active or convalescent COVID-19. Both conserved end residues are part of each CDR3. The D gene is left open where the match is weak. A clone size is listed for some rows: how often the clone was seen (once, few, many), or a class if it is expanded.

CDR3 protein | CDR3 DNA | V gene | clone size | D gene | J gene
CASSFGDRVLRNTIYF | TGTGCCAGCAGTTTCGGCGACAGGGTCCTAAGAAACACCATATATTTT | TRBV27 | NA | TRBD1 | TRBJ1-3
CASSYLSSTNYGYTF | TGTGCCAGCAGTTACCTGAGCTCCACTAACTATGGCTACACCTTC | TRBV6-2/TRBV6-3 | few | NA | TRBJ1-2
CASSINVGQYSEQFF | TGTGCCAGTAGTATTAACGTGGGCCAGTACTCCGAGCAGTTCTTC | TRBV19 | NA | NA | TRBJ2-1
CASRDSYEQYF | TGTGCCAGCCGGGACAGCTACGAGCAGTACTTC | TRBV19 | NA | TRBD1 | TRBJ2-7
CASEPGSYLNEQFF | TGTGCCAGCGAGCCGGGGTCCTATCTCAATGAGCAGTTCTTC | TRBV28 | NA | NA | TRBJ2-1
CASSLYQGLTHNEQFF | TGTGCCAGCAGCTTATATCAGGGACTAACACACAATGAGCAGTTCTTC | TRBV7-9 | NA | TRBD2 | TRBJ2-1
CASSLGQGGSYEQYF | TGTGCCAGCAGCTTGGGACAGGGTGGCTCCTACGAGCAGTACTTC | TRBV5-4 | NA | TRBD1 | TRBJ2-7
CASSLGGSAGGYNEQFF | TGTGCCAGCAGCCTAGGAGGCTCAGCGGGGGGTTACAATGAGCAGTTCTTC | TRBV4-2 | NA | TRBD2 | TRBJ2-1
CASRYRTGSDGELFF | TGTGCCAGCAGATACCGGACAGGGTCAGACGGGGAGCTGTTTTTT | TRBV2 | NA | TRBD1 | TRBJ2-2
CASSRSGQGGGYTF | TGTGCCAGCAGTCGCTCGGGACAGGGAGGCGGCTACACCTTC | TRBV28 | NA | TRBD1 | TRBJ1-2
CASSPREGGPYEQYF | TGTGCCAGCAGCCCCCGGGAGGGGGGCCCCTACGAGCAGTACTTC | TRBV7-9 | NA | TRBD2 | TRBJ2-7
CASSSLDGPYEQYF | TGTGCCAGCAGCTCCTTAGATGGTCCCTACGAGCAGTACTTC | TRBV7-2 | NA | NA | TRBJ2-7
CASSLGTPATDTQYF | TGCGCCAGCAGCTTGGGGACTCCAGCCACAGATACGCAGTATTTT | TRBV5-1 | NA | NA | TRBJ2-3
CAWRRRVGEKLFF | TGTGCCTGGAGGCGGAGGGTCGGGGAAAAACTGTTTTTT | TRBV30 | NA | NA | TRBJ1-4
CASSTTHPGNSNQPQHF | TGTGCCAGCAGTACCACCCACCCAGGGAATAGCAATCAGCCCCAGCATTTT | TRBV27 | NA | NA | TRBJ1-5
CASSEHEGSGNTIYF | TGTGCCAGCAGTGAACATGAGGGCTCTGGAAACACCATATATTTT | TRBV2 | NA | NA | TRBJ1-3
CASSVQGLPYNEQFF | TGTGCCAGCAGCGTTCAGGGACTGCCCTACAATGAGCAGTTCTTC | TRBV9 | NA | NA | TRBJ2-1
CASSPGNQMVGSPLHF | TGTGCCAGCAGTCCAGGGAACCAGATGGTAGGCTCACCCCTCCACTTT | TRBV27 | NA | NA | TRBJ1-6
CASSPEPSGRQFF | TGTGCCAGCTCACCAGAGCCTAGCGGGAGACAGTTCTTC | TRBV18 | NA | TRBD2 | TRBJ2-1
CASSWTDKNYGYTF | TGTGCCAGCAGCTGGACGGACAAAAACTATGGCTACACCTTC | TRBV7-8 | NA | NA | TRBJ1-2
CARSRTETQYF | TGTGCCAGAAGCCGGACAGAAACCCAGTACTTC | TRBV5-3 | NA | NA | TRBJ2-5
CASSFWTGGKDTQYF | TGTGCCAGCAGTTTCTGGACAGGGGGCAAAGATACGCAGTATTTT | TRBV27 | NA | TRBD1 | TRBJ2-3
CASSGGTGTEAFF | TGTGCCAGCAGTGGTGGGACAGGCACTGAAGCTTTCTTT | TRBV6-2/TRBV6-3 | NA | TRBD1 | TRBJ1-1
CASSLVGGEGDTQYF | TGTGCCAGCAGCTTAGTCGGGGGGGAGGGAGATACGCAGTATTTT | TRBV7-8 | NA | TRBD2 | TRBJ2-3
CASSFGQGASGYTF | TGCGCTAGCAGCTTTGGGCAGGGGGCGAGCGGCTACACCTTC | TRBV4-3 | NA | TRBD1 | TRBJ1-2
CASSTRQGGNYGYTF | TGTGCCAGTAGTACGCGACAGGGGGGGAACTATGGCTACACCTTC | TRBV19 | NA | TRBD1 | TRBJ1-2
CASSGPGEYGYTF | TGTGCCAGTAGTGGCCCGGGGGAGTATGGCTACACCTTC | TRBV19 | NA | NA | TRBJ1-2
CASSPRVGGGQDTQYF | TGTGCCAGCAGCCCGAGGGTTGGGGGGGGCCAAGATACGCAGTATTTT | TRBV3-1/TRBV3-2 | NA | NA | TRBJ2-3
CASSEALRGNEQYF | TGTGCCAGCAGTGAAGCGCTTCGGGGGAACGAGCAGTACTTC | TRBV6-1 | NA | NA | TRBJ2-7
CASSIARNEKLFF | TGTGCCAGTAGTATAGCCAGAAATGAAAAACTGTTTTTT | TRBV19 | NA | NA | TRBJ1-4
CASSLNSGSGELFF | TGTGCCAGCAGCTTAAATTCGGGATCCGGGGAGCTGTTTTTT | TRBV7-3 | once | NA | TRBJ2-2
CASSGLAVSTDTQYF | TGTGCCAGCAGTGGACTAGCGGTTAGCACAGATACGCAGTATTTT | TRBV2 | NA | TRBD2 | TRBJ2-3
CASSLTVSGYTF | TGTGCCAGTAGTTTAACAGTATCTGGCTACACCTTC | TRBV19 | many | NA | TRBJ1-2
CASRGKGQGNTGELFF | TGTGCCAGCCGCGGGAAGGGACAGGGGAACACCGGGGAGCTGTTTTTT | TRBV28 | NA | TRBD1 | TRBJ2-2
CSVEGGSDGYTF | TGCAGCGTTGAAGGAGGGTCTGATGGCTACACCTTC | TRBV29-1 | NA | NA | TRBJ1-2
CATSRAGTVYEQYF | TGTGCCACCAGCAGAGCCGGGACAGTCTACGAGCAGTACTTC | TRBV15 | NA | TRBD1 | TRBJ2-7
CASSAGRTSIRTDTQYF | TGTGCCAGCAGCGCGGGCCGGACTAGCATCAGGACAGATACGCAGTATTTT | TRBV9 | NA | TRBD2 | TRBJ2-3
CASRQELYGYTF | TGTGCCAGTAGACAGGAGCTATATGGCTACACCTTC | TRBV28 | NA | NA | TRBJ1-2
CASTPTGENTEAFF | TGTGCCAGTACCCCGACAGGGGAGAACACTGAAGCTTTCTTT | TRBV19 | few | TRBD1 | TRBJ1-1
CASSYGTGYQGGELFF | TGTGCCAGCAGCTACGGGACAGGGTATCAAGGCGGGGAGCTGTTTTTT | TRBV11-2 | NA | TRBD1 | TRBJ2-2
CASSSGTSGANEQFF | TGTGCCAGTAGTTCCGGGACTAGCGGGGCCAATGAGCAGTTCTTC | TRBV19 | NA | TRBD2 | TRBJ2-1
CAWSAPLLYGYTF | TGTGCCTGGAGTGCTCCCCTCCTGTATGGCTACACCTTC | TRBV30 | NA | NA | TRBJ1-2
CASSLGPAPTYEQYF | TGTGCCAGCAGCTTGGGGCCAGCGCCTACCTACGAGCAGTACTTC | TRBV5-5 | NA | NA | TRBJ2-7
CASSPGPGDGELFF | TGTGCCAGCTCACCCGGGCCGGGGGACGGGGAGCTGTTTTTT | TRBV18 | NA | NA | TRBJ2-2
CASRQTGEQFF | TGTGCCAGCAGACAAACAGGGGAGCAGTTCTTC | TRBV28 | NA | NA | TRBJ2-1
CASSPRGQAGNTIYF | TGTGCCAGCAGCCCCCGTGGGCAGGCTGGAAACACCATATATTTT | TRBV11-2 | NA | NA | TRBJ1-3
CASSLSRDRGNEQFF | TGTGCCAGCAGTTTAAGCCGGGACAGGGGAAATGAGCAGTTCTTC | TRBV27 | NA | TRBD1 | TRBJ2-1
CASSQSLAGRGNTGELFF | TGTGCCAGCAGCCAATCTCTGGCAGGGCGAGGTAACACCGGGGAGCTGTTTTTT | TRBV16 | NA | NA | TRBJ2-2
CASSQDSAGTGTEKLFF | TGTGCCAGCAGTCAAGATTCCGCCGGGACAGGGACTGAAAAACTGTTTTTT | TRBV2 | NA | TRBD1 | TRBJ1-4
CSEKTGSIENEQFF | TGCAGCGAAAAGACAGGGAGCATTGAGAATGAGCAGTTCTTC | TRBV29-1 | NA | TRBD1 | TRBJ2-1
CASSAKPGLVGEQFF | TGTGCCAGCAGTGCAAAACCGGGACTAGTGGGTGAGCAGTTCTTC | TRBV27 | NA | TRBD2 | TRBJ2-1
CASSLQGDEKLFF | TGTGCCAGCAGTTTACAGGGGGACGAAAAACTGTTTTTT | TRBV12-3/TRBV12-4 | NA | TRBD1 | TRBJ1-4
CASTRVGGTTGYTF | TGTGCCAGCACCAGGGTAGGGGGGACTACTGGCTACACCTTC | TRBV4-2 | NA | NA | TRBJ1-2